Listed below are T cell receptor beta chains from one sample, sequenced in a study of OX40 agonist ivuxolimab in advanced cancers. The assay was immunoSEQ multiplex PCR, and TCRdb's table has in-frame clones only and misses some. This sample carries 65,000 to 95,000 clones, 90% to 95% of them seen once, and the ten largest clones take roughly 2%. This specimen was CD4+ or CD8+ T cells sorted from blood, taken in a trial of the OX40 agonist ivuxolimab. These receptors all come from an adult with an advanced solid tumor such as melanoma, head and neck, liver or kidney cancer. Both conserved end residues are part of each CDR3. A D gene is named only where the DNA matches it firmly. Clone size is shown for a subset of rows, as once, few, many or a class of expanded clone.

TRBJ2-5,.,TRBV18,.,TGTGCCAGCTCACCACCTGCCCGCATCCGGACGGACCAAGAGACCCAGTACTTC,CASSPPARIRTDQETQYF
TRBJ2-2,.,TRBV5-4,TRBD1,TGTGCCAGCAGCGTAGGACAGGGTGTTTTGGCCGGGGAGCTGTTTTTT,CASSVGQGVLAGELFF
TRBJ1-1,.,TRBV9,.,TGTGCCAGCAGCCCGCAGACAAGTATGAACACTGAAGCTTTCTTT,CASSPQTSMNTEAFF
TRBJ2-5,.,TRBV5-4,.,TGTGCCAGCAGCGTCGGTTGGTCACAGGGCAAGGAGACCCAGTACTTC,CASSVGWSQGKETQYF
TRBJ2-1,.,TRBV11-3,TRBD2,TGTGCCAGCAGCTTACGCGGGGTAGCGGGTTGGAATGAGCAGTTCTTC,CASSLRGVAGWNEQFF
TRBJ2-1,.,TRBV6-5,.,TGTGCCAGCAGTTACTCGACTGGTTCCAATGAGCAGTTCTTC,CASSYSTGSNEQFF
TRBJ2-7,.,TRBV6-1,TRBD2,TGTGCCAGCAGTGAAGCGGGACTAGCGGGATCTCACGAGCAGTACTTC,CASSEAGLAGSHEQYF
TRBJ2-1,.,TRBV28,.,TGTGCCAGCAGCCAGGTCTTATACAATGAGCAGTTCTTC,CASSQVLYNEQFF
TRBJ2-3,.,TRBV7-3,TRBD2,TGTGCCAGCAGCTTGGAGACCGGGAGGGCCATAGATACGCAGTATTTT,CASSLETGRAIDTQYF
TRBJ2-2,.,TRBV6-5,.,TGTGCCAGCAAAGCCAGCTTAACCGGGGAGCTGTTTTTT,CASKASLTGELFF
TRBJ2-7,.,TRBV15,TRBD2,TGTGCCACCAGCAGAGAAGCGGGAGGGCCCCGCGAGCAGTACTTC,CATSREAGGPREQYF
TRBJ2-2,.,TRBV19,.,TGTGCCAGTAGTATAGGGATCGGGGTCACCGGGGAGCTGTTTTTT,CASSIGIGVTGELFF
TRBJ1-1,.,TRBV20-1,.,TGCAGTGCTAGGGGGCTCACTGAAGCTTTCTTT,CSARGLTEAFF
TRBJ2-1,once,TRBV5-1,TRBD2,TGCGCCAGCAGCTCTAGCGGGAGGCGTGAGCAGTTCTTC,CASSSSGRREQFF
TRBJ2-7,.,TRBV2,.,TGTGCCAGCAGTGAAACTTTGGCTAGCCGCAACGAGCAGTACTTC,CASSETLASRNEQYF
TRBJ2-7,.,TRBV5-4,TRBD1,TGTGCCAGCAGGGCGGGACAGGACAACTCCTACGAGCAGTACTTC,CASRAGQDNSYEQYF
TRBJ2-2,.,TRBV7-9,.,TGTGCCAGCAGCCCCGGAACCGGGGAGCTGTTTTTT,CASSPGTGELFF
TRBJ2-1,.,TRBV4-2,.,TGTGCCAGCAGCCCCGGACTCCAAAGCCTCCGCAATGAGCAGTTCTTC,CASSPGLQSLRNEQFF
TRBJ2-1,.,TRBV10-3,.,TGTGCCATAAGTAGGAGCCCCCCATTTTACAATGAGCAGTTCTTC,CAISRSPPFYNEQFF
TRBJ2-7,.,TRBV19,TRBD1,TGTGCCAGTAGCTTGACAGGGAACCTCTACGAGCAGTACTTC,CASSLTGNLYEQYF
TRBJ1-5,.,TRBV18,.,TGTGCCAGCTCATCCCGGGATAGCAATCAGCCCCAGCATTTT,CASSSRDSNQPQHF
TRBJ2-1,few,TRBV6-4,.,TGTGCCAGCAGTGCACTGGGGGGTCCTTACAATGAGCAGTTCTTC,CASSALGGPYNEQFF
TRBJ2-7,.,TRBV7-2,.,TGTGCCAGCAGCTTTGGCGGGTCTATCTCCTACGAGCAGTACTTC,CASSFGGSISYEQYF
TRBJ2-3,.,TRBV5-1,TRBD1,TGCGCCAGCAGCTTGGGGGACAGGCCCACAGATACGCAGTATTTT,CASSLGDRPTDTQYF
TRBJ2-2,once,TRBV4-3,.,TGCGCCAGCAGCCAAGATAAACGGGGCCCACTCCACACCGGGGAGCTGTTTTTT,CASSQDKRGPLHTGELFF
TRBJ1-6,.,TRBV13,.,TGTGCCAGCAGCTTAGCAGGGTTGAGTTCACCCCTCCACTTT,CASSLAGLSSPLHF
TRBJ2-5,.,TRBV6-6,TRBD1,TGTGCCAGCAGTACGACAGGGGTTGGGACCCAGTACTTC,CASSTTGVGTQYF
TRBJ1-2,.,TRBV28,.,TGTGCCGCCTCCGAGGGGAAATATGGCTACACCTTC,CAASEGKYGYTF
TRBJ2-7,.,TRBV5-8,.,TGTGCCAGCAGGAGGCAGGGGCTGTACGAGCAGTACTTC,CASRRQGLYEQYF
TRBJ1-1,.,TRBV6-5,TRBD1,TGTGCCAGCAGTTACTCCGGGACAGAATTGAACACTGAAGCTTTCTTT,CASSYSGTELNTEAFF
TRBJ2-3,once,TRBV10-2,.,TGCGCCAGCAGTGGGGCGAATACGCAGTATTTT,CASSGANTQYF
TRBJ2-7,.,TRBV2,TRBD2,TGTGCCAGCAGTGAGCGGGCGGCGGGAGGAGGAGTGCAGTACTTC,CASSERAAGGGVQYF
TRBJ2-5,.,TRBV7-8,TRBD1,TGTGCCAGCAGCCCAACTCCGACAGGGGCTTTGGCCCAGTACTTC,CASSPTPTGALAQYF
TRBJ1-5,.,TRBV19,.,TGTGCCAGTAAATTGGGGCAGGGTGGTAATCAGCCCCAGCATTTT,CASKLGQGGNQPQHF
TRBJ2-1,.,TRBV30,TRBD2,TGTGCCTGGGACTTTAGCGGGAGTCGCAATGAGCAGTTCTTC,CAWDFSGSRNEQFF
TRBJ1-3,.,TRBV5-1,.,TGCGCCAGCAGCTTGGAAGGCGGTTCTGGAAACACCATATATTTT,CASSLEGGSGNTIYF